The TCR beta chain described here comes from a study of cytomegalovirus exposure and HLA in healthy donors. The primer mix had 60 Vbeta and 13 Jbeta primers. Libraries were prepared by immunoSEQ multiplex PCR; TCRdb keeps only in-frame clonotypes and omits some of them. The sample holds about 170,000 clones, approximately 81% seen once. This CDR3 spans 13 amino acids. Germline V CDR1 and CDR2: MNHEY, SVGAGI. V shed 2 bases and J shed 3 bases, with 7 bases lying between them. The J gene is TRBJ1-1, the V gene TRBV6-5; D not certain. The receptor's source is a woman aged 18 to 35 in good health and CMV-seronegative. The sample comprised PBMCs. DNA of the CDR3: TGTGCCAGCAGTTACCTCAGATACACTGAAGCTTTCTTT. This gives the protein CASSYLRYTEAFF.